This T cell receptor beta chain was sequenced for a study of blood T cells in healthy people across ages (dated by TCRdb to between 2015 and 2016). For the wider study: Template switching captured roughly one uniquely barcoded TCR beta cDNA molecule per two T cells in model experiments. Donors were grouped into four age groups: young (average approximately 15 years), middle-aged (roughly 38), aged (around 66) and long-lived (82). The study analyzed two additional independent replicas of 1 million unique cDNA reads from the same blood draw for two donors, one aged 18 to 30 and one aged 80 or older. To track age-related changes in TCR beta repertoire diversity, the study relied on deep sequencing normalized with unique cDNA molecular identifiers. The full study reports these points: Compared with the aged group, the long-lived group had more naive CD4+ T cells, fewer expanded clones and increased TCR diversity, suggesting age selection. Observed TCR beta diversity per million T cells fell roughly linearly with age, and a significant reduction was already apparent by age roughly 40. A strong correlation was found between observed TCR beta diversity and the percentage of naive T cells measured by flow cytometry. Because donor CMV infection status was unknown, age-related changes in expanded clonotypes were potentially confounded. Estimates of total diversity based on one million sequenced T cells were considered lower bounds and underestimates. Because profiling used bulk unsorted PBMCs, naive and antigen-experienced compartments could not be compared conclusively.

Libraries were prepared through 5' RACE. Sequenced using an Illumina HiSeq 2500. The second PCR ran for roughly 7 to 12 cycles and used a J-beta primer mix along with a sample-barcoded 5' primer. A unique molecular identifier was introduced onto each TCR beta cDNA molecule by a template-switch 5' adaptor carrying 12 random nucleotides. At least 2.5 million CDR3-containing paired-end reads were obtained from each sample. The Mint cDNA synthesis kit, primed by a TRBC-specific oligonucleotide, was used to synthesize first-strand cDNA from all RNA. After uracil-DNA glycosylase treatment, a first 18-cycle PCR used universal primers M1SS and BC2_uni_R on all cDNA. On the study's bioinformatics: For normalization, 1 million high-quality reads were randomly selected from each sample, with every read carrying a distinct molecular identifier. Reads sharing molecular identifiers were discarded rather than binned into consensus sequences. MiTCR, with a Q25 quality threshold and the strictest error-elimination algorithm, was used for CDR3 identification, clonotype clustering and error correction. A nonparametric unseen species model using Euler transformation provided a lower-bound estimate of total TCR beta diversity. The public reads were reprocessed in TCRdb via fastp at Q25 and MiXCR, keeping in-frame beta chains. Rows are combined by CDR3 protein, so each entry shows the most common genes and DNA. The V and J calls, along with clone size, are taken from TCRdb and not from the paper's own processing. For this sample there are roughly 800,000 distinct CDR3 sequences; just under 25% appear just once. The biggest ten clones account for under 10% of the sample.

The CDR3 starts with the cysteine, ends with the phenylalanine, and has 16 residues. CDR3 DNA only is kept here, 48 bases in frame from base 1. Trimming at the junction amounts to 6 bases on V and 4 bases on J, and the germline ends lie 19 bases apart. CDR1 and CDR2 were assigned from the germline V gene (reference sequence) as MNHNY and SVGAGI. The donors were 40 or so Caucasian individuals from Russia, aged 6 to 90 years, who were systemically healthy. Approximately 11 milliliters of peripheral blood were drawn from each donor into EDTA-treated Vacutainer tubes. Ficoll-Paque density-gradient centrifugation was used to isolate PBMCs, with at least 6.5 million per sample. Trizol reagent was used to extract total RNA from the PBMCs, yielding at least 6 micrograms per sample. For every donor, flow cytometry on a PBMC aliquot measured the percentage of naive CD45RAhigh/CD27high T cells. In the case of this clonotype: Its antigen is not yet known. Base qualities are not provided; no much larger clone lies one nucleotide away.

This sample also appeared in a second study, on T cells of mothers and their children. The second paper further reports: Donors were nine systemically healthy Caucasian individuals: three mothers and their six children. cDNA synthesis consumed the entire amount of extracted RNA, loaded at about 1.5 ug RNA in each 15 ul reaction. In the second PCR, the M1S primer added sample barcodes and 2-4 random nucleotides. Over 9.5 million TCR beta CDR3 reads were obtained for each mother, and around 3 million reads were obtained for each child. Thymic selection shapes the output of TCR recombination in a similar way in related and unrelated pairs, and inherited differences have a minor effect. Normalized repertoire overlap was always slightly but never significantly higher in related than unrelated mother-child pairs. Persistent microchimeric T cell clones were not detected, at a sensitivity of around 100 clones per million clonotypes. To look for features that set related mother-child pairs apart from unrelated individuals, the researchers ran deep NGS to compare the TCR beta repertoires of mothers and children. Mothers averaged approximately 40 +/- 4 years of age and children averaged about 10 +/- 4 years. After adapter ligation was performed with NEBNext reagents, the libraries were sequenced on an Illumina HiSeq 2000 with 100+100 nt paired-end reads. To prevent cross-contamination, the mother and child libraries were prepared a month apart and were sequenced in separate runs. Between roughly 450,000 and 2,000,000 distinct TCR beta clonotypes were identified per donor. Naive TCR beta clonotypes were estimated from low-frequency clonotypes matched to each donor's FACS-determined naive share, without sorting.

The chain links TRBV6-6 with TRBJ2-1, and TRBD1 may be the D gene, going by 6 matching bases. Sequencing was done on a sample of blood. The sequence derives from a boy aged 10-17 years in good health. The CDR3 reads as follows: CASSPQGRGHYNEQFF. The DNA is TGTGCCAGCAGCCCACAGGGACGGGGACATTACAATGAGCAGTTCTTC.